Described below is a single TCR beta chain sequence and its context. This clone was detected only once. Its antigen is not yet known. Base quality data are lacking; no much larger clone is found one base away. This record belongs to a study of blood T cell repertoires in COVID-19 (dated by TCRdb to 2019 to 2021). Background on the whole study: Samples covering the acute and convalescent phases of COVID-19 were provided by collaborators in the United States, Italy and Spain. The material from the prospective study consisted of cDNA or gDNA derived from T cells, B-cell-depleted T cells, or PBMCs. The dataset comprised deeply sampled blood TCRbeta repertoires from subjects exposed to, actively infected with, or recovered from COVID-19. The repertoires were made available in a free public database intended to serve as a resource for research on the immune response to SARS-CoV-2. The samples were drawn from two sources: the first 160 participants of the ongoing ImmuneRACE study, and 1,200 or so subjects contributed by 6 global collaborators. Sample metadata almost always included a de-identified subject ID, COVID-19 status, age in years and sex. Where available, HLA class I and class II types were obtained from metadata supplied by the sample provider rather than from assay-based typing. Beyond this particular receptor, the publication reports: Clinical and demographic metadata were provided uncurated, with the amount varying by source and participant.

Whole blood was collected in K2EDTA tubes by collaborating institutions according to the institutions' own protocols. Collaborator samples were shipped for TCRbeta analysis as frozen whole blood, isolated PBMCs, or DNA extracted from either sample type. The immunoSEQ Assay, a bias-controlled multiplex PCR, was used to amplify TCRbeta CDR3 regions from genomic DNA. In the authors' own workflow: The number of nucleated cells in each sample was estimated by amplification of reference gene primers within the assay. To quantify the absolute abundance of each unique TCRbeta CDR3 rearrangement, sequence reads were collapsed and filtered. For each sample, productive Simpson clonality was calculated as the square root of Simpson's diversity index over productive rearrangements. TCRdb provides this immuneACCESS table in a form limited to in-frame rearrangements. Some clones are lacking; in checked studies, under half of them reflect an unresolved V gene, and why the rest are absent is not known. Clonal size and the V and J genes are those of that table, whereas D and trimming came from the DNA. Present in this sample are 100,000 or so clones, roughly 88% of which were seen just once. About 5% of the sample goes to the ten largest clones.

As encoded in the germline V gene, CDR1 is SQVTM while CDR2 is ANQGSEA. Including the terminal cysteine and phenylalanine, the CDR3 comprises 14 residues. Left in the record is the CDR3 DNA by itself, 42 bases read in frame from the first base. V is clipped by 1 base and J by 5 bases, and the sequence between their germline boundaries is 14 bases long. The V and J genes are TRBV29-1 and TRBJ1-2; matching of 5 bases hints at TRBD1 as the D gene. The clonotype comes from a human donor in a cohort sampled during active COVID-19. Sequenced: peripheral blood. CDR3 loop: CSVEAPTSGYGYTF. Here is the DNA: TGCAGCGTTGAAGCGCCGACGTCAGGGTATGGCTACACCTTC.